This T cell receptor beta chain was identified during a study of T cells in localized non-small cell lung cancer. TCRdb's table, derived via immunoSEQ multiplex PCR, lists solely in-frame clones and lacks some. The sample yields 37,000 or so clones, around nine tenths seen once. In the case of this clone: The antigen is undetermined.

Study-wide results and caveats: It was uninvolved adjacent lung that showed the highest T cell clonality, exceeding tumor. Median detection of top 100 tumor clones in adjacent lung was about 60 clones.

This sequence originates from a woman aged 35 to 70 with stage I lung adenocarcinoma. Sequences were derived from peripheral blood, sampled before any cancer treatment.

The CDR3 DNA follows: TGTGCCAGTAGTGTCGGGAGGGGGGCCAACGTCCTGACTTTC. Residues: CASSVGRGANVLTF. The chain joins TRBV19 to TRBJ2-6, with 7 bases identical to TRBD2. The germline V gene has CDR1 LNHDA and CDR2 SQIVND (reference sequence). J gave up 4 bases and V 5 bases, and 2 bases lay outside the gene matches. This CDR3 has 14 residues.